The 12 T cell receptor beta chains reported below all come from one sample, sequenced in a study of blood T cells in healthy people across ages (dated by TCRdb to between 2014 and 2017). Libraries were prepared through 5' RACE. Sequencing used an Illumina HiSeq 2500. A second about 7 to 11 cycle PCR used a sample-barcoded 5' primer and a J-beta primer mix. TCRdb passed the public sequencing reads through fastp at Q25 and MiXCR, retaining productive beta sequences. Here each entry gathers all rows of one CDR3 protein and keeps the most common genes and DNA. This sample lists approximately 900,000 distinct CDR3 sequences; around 48% were detected once. The biggest ten clones account for 13% of the sample. The sequenced sample was blood. Source of these receptors: a man younger than 40 in good health.

The chain couples TRBV27 to TRBJ2-7; 8 nucleotides agree with TRBD1. J gave up 4 bases and V 3 bases, and 5 bases lay outside the gene matches. Germline V lookup: CDR1 MNHEY, CDR2 SMNVEV (reference sequence). The CDR3 sequence is 14 residues long. The CDR3 reads CASSLGQAGYEQYF. CDR3 nucleotide sequence: TGTGCCAGCAGTTTGGGACAGGCGGGGTACGAGCAGTACTTC.

In the case of this clonotype: Given a much more abundant clone one base away, this may be a read error. The chain couples TRBV7-9 to TRBJ1-6; possible D gene TRBD1, 6 bases. The CDR3 extends over 14 amino acids. Germline-derived CDR1 and CDR2 are SEHNR and FQNEAQ (reference sequence). CDR3 DNA sequence: TGTGCCAGCAGCTCGGGACACTATAATTCACCCCCCCACTTT. It is translated as CASSSGHYNSPPHF.

The genes are TRBV7-2 and TRBJ2-1; TRBD2 agrees at 12 bases. V was pared by 5 bases and J by 14 bases, with 10 bases of the junction left unmatched. CDR3 length equals 14 residues. Germline V gene data show CDR1 as SGHTA and CDR2 as FQGNSA. The CDR3 region is CASSEPSSGGAKFF. The CDR3 region has the DNA TGTGCCAGCAGCGAACCTTCTAGCGGGGGGGCCAAGTTCTTC.

The chain employs TRBV20-1 and TRBJ2-1, with 10 bases aligning to TRBD2. CDR1 is DFQATT, CDR2 SNEGSKA, per germline (reference sequence). After removal of 1 base from V and 2 bases from J, the junction contained 2 bases not matched to a gene. The CDR3 is 15 amino acids. This CDR3 is CSARGTSGTYNEQFF. The CDR3 nucleotides are TGCAGTGCTAGAGGCACTAGCGGGACCTACAATGAGCAGTTCTTC.

The J gene is TRBJ2-3, the V gene TRBV4-2, with 9 nucleotides matching TRBD2. CDR1 is LGHNA and CDR2 is YNFKEQ in the germline V gene. After removal of 0 bases from V and 5 bases from J, the junction contained 6 bases not matched to a gene. This CDR3 is built from 16 residues. As DNA, the CDR3 is TGTGCCAGCAGCCAAGACGGGCGGGGGGGCATAGATACGCAGTATTTT. This gives the protein CASSQDGRGGIDTQYF.

The V and J genes are TRBV25-1 and TRBJ2-5; maybe TRBD2 (6 bases). The germline gives CDR1 MGHDK, CDR2 SYGVNS. CDR3 length: 10 amino acids. Trimming shortened V by 10 bases and J by 5 bases, and 8 bases separated the two germline ends. The DNA of the CDR3 is TGTGCCATCGGAGGGGAGACCCAGTACTTC. Translated: CAIGGETQYF.

This chain links TRBV7-9 with TRBJ2-1; TRBD2 is a possible D gene (6 bases). This CDR3 spans 15 amino acids. Germline V gene sequence: CDR1 SEHNR, CDR2 FQNEAQ (reference sequence). The V end was cut by 5 bases, the J end by 7 bases, with 18 bases between. The CDR3 DNA follows: TGTGCCAGCAGCACTAGCAGGGCCAACGGGAATGAGCAGTTCTTC. Translated: CASSTSRANGNEQFF.

As for this clonotype: This could be a read error, since a much larger clone is one nucleotide away. The chain combines TRBV11-2 with TRBJ2-7, with TRBD2 matching over 8 bases. This CDR3 is 15 amino acids long. Germline loops: CDR1 SGHAT, CDR2 FQNNGV. The ends lost 1 base at V and 4 bases at J; junction bases unmatched: 6. CDR3 residues: CASSLASGSIYEQYF. CDR3 bases: TGTGCCAGCAGCTTAGCTAGCGGGTCGATTTACGAGCAGTACTTC.

This clonotype was picked up many times. The V and J genes are TRBV12-3 or TRBV12-4 and TRBJ2-7; TRBD2 agrees at 12 bases. The CDR3 is made up of 14 amino acids. Germline trimming cut 7 bases from V and 10 bases from J; bases unmatched to any gene: 11. This CDR3 is CASTLTSGGTTQYF. Written as DNA, the CDR3 is TGTGCCAGCACCCTGACTAGCGGGGGTACAACCCAGTACTTC.

The rearrangement uses TRBV7-9 and TRBJ1-6, with a weak D call TRBD1 (5 bases). Germline values: CDR1 SEHNR, CDR2 FQNEAQ (reference sequence). This CDR3 comprises 16 residues. Trimming removed 1 base at V and 8 bases at J, with 15 bases between. CDR3 residues: CASSLEGGTGYSPLHF. DNA for the CDR3: TGTGCCAGCAGCTTAGAAGGAGGGACGGGCTATTCACCCCTCCACTTT.

This clonotype came up a few times. The chain links TRBV6-1 to TRBJ1-2; D is unclear. CDR1 is MNHNS and CDR2 is SASEGT in the germline V gene. The CDR3 runs to 11 residues. Trimming took 4 bases from V and 4 from J, leaving 4 bases between them. CDR3 in DNA: TGTGCCAGCAGTGTTAGCTATGGCTACACCTTC. Translating it yields CASSVSYGYTF.

With respect to this clonotype: Given a much more abundant clone one base away, this may be a read error. The chain recombines TRBV5-1 with TRBJ2-1; 7 nucleotides line up with TRBD1. There are 14 residues in the CDR3. Germline-derived CDR1 and CDR2 are SGHRS and YFSETQ. The junction had 12 bases not matched to a gene; V was cut back by 2 bases and J by 13 bases. The CDR3 here is CASSLQGTQETQFF. In nucleotides, the CDR3 is TGCGCCAGCAGCTTACAGGGGACACAAGAGACCCAGTTCTTC. Looking up the rest from reference TRBV5-1 and TRBJ2-1 gives the full variable domain: KAGVTQTPRYLIKTRGQQVTLSCSPISGHRSVSWYQQTPGQGLQFLFEYFSETQRNKGNFPGRFSGRQFSNSRSEMNVSTLELGDSALYLCASSLQGTQETQFFGPGTRLTVL.